The 22 T cell receptor beta chains below all came from one sample that was sequenced in a study of shared clonotypes between healthy human individuals. Some clones are missing from TCRdb's copy, which holds only in-frame ones; the method was immunoSEQ multiplex PCR. In the table there are about 470,000 clones, around 79% of which are singletons. The source material was PBMCs. Receptors originate from a woman in her forties in good health. Some clones in this sample may be carry-over from other donors' samples.

The chain employs TRBV5-5 and TRBJ2-6, with D hard to call. V was shortened by 4 bases and J by 4 bases, with 12 bases between the two germline ends. This CDR3 spans 15 amino acids. CDR1 and CDR2 from the germline V gene are SGHKS and YYEKEE (reference sequence). The CDR3 DNA reads as TGTGCCAGCAGCCCGATTGGGGTCGGGGCCAACGTCCTGACTTTC. Translation: CASSPIGVGANVLTF.

This sequence joins TRBV19 and TRBJ1-5; D is ambiguous. The CDR3 has 14 residues. In germline, CDR1 is LNHDA, CDR2 SQIVND (reference sequence). V lost 4 bases to trimming and J lost 2 bases, with 9 bases between them. DNA for the CDR3: TGTGCCAGTAGTAAGAACGGCGGCAATCAGCCCCAGCATTTT. Encoded protein: CASSKNGGNQPQHF.

The gene calls are TRBV27 and TRBJ2-7; 9 positions agree with TRBD1. V lost 2 bases, J lost 2 bases, and 1 base stayed unmatched. The CDR3 is made up of 14 amino acids. Germline lookup yields CDR1 MNHEY and CDR2 SMNVEV (reference sequence). The CDR3 DNA follows: TGTGCCAGCAGTTTAAGGGACAGGGCCTACGAGCAGTACTTC. Translation gives CASSLRDRAYEQYF.

V usage is TRBV6-6 and J usage is TRBJ2-2, with a tentative D call TRBD2 (6 bases). This CDR3 has 13 amino acids. Trimming took off 6 bases at V and 8 bases at J, with 13 bases between the two ends. The germline V gene has CDR1 MNHNY and CDR2 SVGAGI (reference sequence). The CDR3 coding sequence is TGTGCCAGCAGCTCGACCCGGGGGGGGGAGCTGTTTTTT. The encoded protein is CASSSTRGGELFF.

V and J are TRBV30 and TRBJ2-7; D perhaps matches TRBD2 (5 bases). Germline V gene data show CDR1 as GTSNPN and CDR2 as SVGIG (reference sequence). V shed 8 bases and J shed 4 bases, with 18 bases lying between them. The CDR3 sequence is 13 residues long. The CDR3 loop is CALVPPSRYEQYF. CDR3 bases: TGTGCCCTGGTACCTCCTAGCAGGTACGAGCAGTACTTC.

The chain uses TRBV19 and TRBJ2-7; D is unclear. CDR1 is LNHDA, CDR2 SQIVND, per germline (reference sequence). The V and J ends lost 1 base and 5 bases respectively, with 12 bases between them. The CDR3 covers 14 residues. CDR3 region: CASSIGYTIHEQYF. The CDR3 region has the DNA TGTGCCAGTAGTATAGGGTACACGATCCACGAGCAGTACTTC. The whole variable domain, remainder taken from reference TRBV19 and TRBJ2-7, is DGGITQSPKYLFRKEGQNVTLSCEQNLNHDAMYWYRQDPGQGLRLIYYSQIVNDFQKGDIAEGYSVSREKKESFPLTVTSAQKNPTAFYLCASSIGYTIHEQYFGPGTRLTVT.

This CDR3 is CASSESGPFTDTQYF. Here the CDR3 DNA reads TGTGCCAGCAGTGAAAGTGGTCCATTCACAGATACGCAGTATTTT. The rearrangement joins TRBV6-1 to TRBJ2-3; D gene uncertain. The CDR3 is 15 residues long. The germline V gene has CDR1 MNHNS and CDR2 SASEGT. With 2 bases removed from V and 2 bases from J, the gap between germline ends came to 11 bases.

The CDR3 reads CASSLVPLQIRDRIRDTQYF. The CDR3 coding sequence is TGCGCCAGCAGCTTGGTACCCCTCCAAATCCGGGACAGAATTAGGGATACGCAGTATTTT. The chain joins TRBV5-1 to TRBJ2-3; 7 nucleotides line up with TRBD1. CDR1 is SGHRS, CDR2 YFSETQ, per germline. The J segment lost 6 bases and the V segment lost 0 bases, leaving 22 bases of the junction unmatched. The CDR3 is made up of 20 amino acids.

The V gene is TRBV5-4, the J gene TRBJ2-7, with a tentative D call TRBD1 (6 bases). The germline V gene encodes CDR1 SGHNT and CDR2 YYREEE (reference sequence). V was pared by 4 bases and J by 7 bases, with 18 bases between. The CDR3 sequence is 14 residues long. The CDR3 region is CASSTGTTLEEQYF. The DNA for the CDR3 is TGTGCCAGCAGCACCGGGACAACCCTTGAGGAGCAGTACTTC.

This rearrangement joins TRBV30 to TRBJ2-7; 7 bases align to TRBD1. This CDR3 is 14 amino acids long. Germline V CDR1 and CDR2: GTSNPN, SVGIG (reference sequence). The junction had 11 bases not matched to a gene; V was cut back by 5 bases and J by 4 bases. The CDR3 sequence is CAWRETGLGYEQYF. CDR3 DNA: TGTGCCTGGCGAGAGACAGGGCTGGGGTACGAGCAGTACTTC. The whole variable domain, remainder taken from reference TRBV30 and TRBJ2-7, is SQTIHQWPATLVQPVGSPLSLECTVEGTSNPNLYWYRQAAGRGLQLLFYSVGIGQISSEVPQNLSASRPQDRQFILSSKKLLLSDSGFYLCAWRETGLGYEQYFGPGTRLTVT.

The V and J genes are TRBV30 and TRBJ2-2, with 7 bases matching TRBD2. CDR1 and CDR2 (germline): GTSNPN, SVGIG (reference sequence). The V and J ends lost 3 bases and 1 base, in that order; junction bases with no gene match: 5. This CDR3 is built from 15 residues. The CDR3 nucleotides are TGTGCCTGGAGGGGGGGGAAGGTGAACACCGGGGAGCTGTTTTTT. It encodes CAWRGGKVNTGELFF.

This chain joins TRBV6-5 and TRBJ2-1; the match to TRBD2 covers 14 bases. The J segment lost 2 bases and the V segment lost 6 bases, leaving 0 bases of the junction unmatched. CDR3 length: 15 amino acids. Germline V gene sequence: CDR1 MNHEY, CDR2 SVGAGI. DNA of the CDR3: TGTGCCAGCAGGACTAGCGGGAGGGCCTACAATGAGCAGTTCTTC. As protein: CASRTSGRAYNEQFF.

The chain has TRBV18 and TRBJ1-1; D remains ambiguous. The ends were cut back, 2 bases at V and 8 bases at J, with 15 bases in the middle. This CDR3 spans 14 amino acids. Germline CDR1 reads KGHSH; CDR2 reads LQKENI. The CDR3 nucleotides are TGTGCCAGCTCACCAAGTGTGGGGAGTTTGGAAGCTTTCTTT. It specifies CASSPSVGSLEAFF. Variable domain in full (rest from reference TRBV18 and TRBJ1-1): NAGVMQNPRHLVRRRGQEARLRCSPMKGHSHVYWYRQLPEEGLKFMVYLQKENIIDESGMPKERFSAEFPKEGPSILRIQQVVRGDSAAYFCASSPSVGSLEAFFGQGTRLTVV.

V usage is TRBV5-1 and J usage is TRBJ2-7; TRBD1 aligns across 10 bases. Losses at the gene ends were 3 bases for V and 6 bases for J; bases not matched to a gene: 6. The CDR3 covers 14 residues. The germline V gene encodes CDR1 SGHRS and CDR2 YFSETQ. CDR3 region: CASSWDRGGREQYF. The DNA for the CDR3 is TGCGCCAGCAGCTGGGACAGGGGCGGACGCGAGCAGTACTTC.

V and J are TRBV27 and TRBJ2-5; possible D gene TRBD2, 6 bases. V lost 4 bases to trimming and J lost 0 bases, with 15 bases between them. Germline V gene data show CDR1 as MNHEY and CDR2 as SMNVEV (reference sequence). CDR3 length: 16 residues. The CDR3 region is CASSSWRAGDQETQYF. CDR3 coding DNA: TGTGCCAGCAGTTCCTGGAGGGCCGGTGACCAAGAGACCCAGTACTTC.

This chain joins TRBV19 and TRBJ2-3, with D uncertain. V was cut by 6 bases and J by 5 bases, with 9 bases left in between. Germline values: CDR1 LNHDA, CDR2 SQIVND (reference sequence). This CDR3 contains 12 residues. In DNA form, the CDR3 reads TGTGCCAGTAGCGAATACAGAGATACGCAGTATTTT. This codes for CASSEYRDTQYF.

V and J are TRBV6-4 and TRBJ2-1; 10 bases are a match to TRBD2. The length of the CDR3 is 15 residues. V lost 6 bases to trimming and J lost 6 bases; unmatched junction nucleotides: 8. CDR1 and CDR2 (germline): MRHNA, SNTAGT. The DNA for the CDR3 is TGTGCCAGCAGCCCCGGGACTAGCGCTATCAATGAGCAGTTCTTC. It specifies CASSPGTSAINEQFF.

The V gene is TRBV5-4, the J gene TRBJ2-5, with TRBD1 matching 10 bases. Germline V CDR1 and CDR2: SGHNT, YYREEE (reference sequence). Germline trimming cut 4 bases from V and 3 bases from J; bases unmatched to any gene: 6. The CDR3 extends over 15 amino acids. CDR3 in amino acids: CASSRDRGSEETQYF. For the CDR3, the DNA is TGTGCCAGCAGCCGGGACAGGGGATCTGAAGAGACCCAGTACTTC.

This clone was counted between two and nine times. This sequence joins TRBV27 and TRBJ2-1; D uncertain. The V gene's germline CDR1 is MNHEY and CDR2 SMNVEV (reference sequence). V lost 3 bases and J lost 10, with 7 bases in between. The CDR3 spans 11 residues. The CDR3 loop reads CASSFSGEQFF. The CDR3 region has the DNA TGTGCCAGCAGTTTTAGTGGGGAGCAGTTCTTC.

CDR3 sequence (DNA): TGCGCCAGCAGCCAAGGCGTTTTAGCGGGATTCTACGAGCAGTACTTC. Translated: CASSQGVLAGFYEQYF. The V gene is TRBV4-1, the J gene TRBJ2-7; 8 nucleotides align to TRBD2. The J segment lost 3 bases and the V segment lost 1 base, leaving 8 bases of the junction unmatched. Germline V gene lookup returns CDR1 MGHRA and CDR2 YSYEKL. The CDR3 is 16 residues long.

The chain employs TRBV2 and TRBJ2-1, with 7 bases fitting TRBD2. The J segment lost 0 bases and the V segment lost 6 bases, leaving 5 bases of the junction unmatched. The CDR3 spans 15 residues. The germline gives CDR1 SNHLY, CDR2 FYNNEI. CDR3 region: CASRPRTSSYNEQFF. The CDR3 coding sequence is TGTGCCAGCAGACCGAGGACTAGCTCCTACAATGAGCAGTTCTTC. The full variable domain, rest sourced from reference TRBV2 and TRBJ2-1, is EPEVTQTPSHQVTQMGQEVILRCVPISNHLYFYWYRQILGQKVEFLVSFYNNEISEKSEIFDDQFSVERPDGSNFTLKIRSTKLEDSAMYFCASRPRTSSYNEQFFGPGTRLTVL.

V is TRBV7-2 and J is TRBJ1-1; tentatively, D is TRBD1 (5 bases). This CDR3 spans 14 amino acids. CDR1 and CDR2 from the germline V gene are SGHTA and FQGNSA. V lost 5 bases to trimming and J lost 0 bases, with 10 bases between them. This CDR3 is CASSEGVLNTEAFF. CDR3 nucleotides: TGTGCCAGCAGCGAAGGGGTTCTGAACACTGAAGCTTTCTTT.